These T cell receptor beta chains were read from a single sample in a study of pediatric ulcerative colitis. Method: immunoSEQ multiplex PCR; TCRdb's copy keeps in-frame clones and lacks some. The data show 59,000 or so clones, with around 80% seen just once and roughly 5.2% held by the top ten. The sequenced material came from blood. These receptors came from a boy aged 10-17 years with moderate ulcerative colitis. The conserved cysteine and the conserved F or W are not part of the CDR3 here. A clone size is listed for some rows: how often the clone was seen (once, few, many), or a class if it is expanded.

abundance: .
v_gene: TRBV11-2
j_gene: TRBJ1-1
CDR3aa: ASSLEPHRGGGGAF

abundance: once
v_gene: TRBV5-1
j_gene: TRBJ1-5
CDR3aa: ASSLGQGVAQPQH

abundance: few
v_gene: TRBV4-1
j_gene: TRBJ1-1
CDR3aa: ASSRNRIGESQNTEAF

abundance: once
v_gene: TRBV7-9
j_gene: TRBJ2-1
CDR3aa: ASSFVDRFNEQF

abundance: .
v_gene: TRBV14
j_gene: TRBJ1-1
CDR3aa: ASSLRLDSPGKAF

abundance: .
v_gene: TRBV7-9
j_gene: TRBJ2-1
CDR3aa: ASSFRLEGGHEQF

abundance: .
v_gene: TRBV27
j_gene: TRBJ1-2
CDR3aa: ASSTSPQGARGYT

abundance: .
v_gene: TRBV6-5
j_gene: TRBJ1-2
CDR3aa: ASSYSIFPGGDGYT

abundance: .
v_gene: TRBV27
j_gene: TRBJ2-7
CDR3aa: ASSFFGGEQY

abundance: few
v_gene: TRBV18
j_gene: TRBJ1-1
CDR3aa: ASSPFGAGVNTEAF

abundance: .
v_gene: TRBV12-5
j_gene: TRBJ2-7
CDR3aa: ASGLSGTYEQY

abundance: .
v_gene: TRBV6-1
j_gene: TRBJ1-4
CDR3aa: ASSKIGQKEKLF

abundance: .
v_gene: TRBV7-2
j_gene: TRBJ2-7
CDR3aa: ASSLGGTSRHEQY

abundance: few
v_gene: TRBV5-1
j_gene: TRBJ1-4
CDR3aa: ASSLGGPEEKLF

abundance: once
v_gene: TRBV6-1
j_gene: TRBJ2-1
CDR3aa: ASSENLAGVYNEQF

abundance: few
v_gene: TRBV30
j_gene: TRBJ1-2
CDR3aa: AWSVSGHLGYT

abundance: .
v_gene: TRBV28
j_gene: TRBJ2-7
CDR3aa: ASYGRYEQY

abundance: .
v_gene: TRBV25-1
j_gene: TRBJ2-1
CDR3aa: ASSSRDRGESYNEQF

abundance: .
v_gene: TRBV2
j_gene: TRBJ1-5
CDR3aa: ASSAKRGQGWNGNQPQH

abundance: .
v_gene: TRBV9
j_gene: TRBJ1-5
CDR3aa: ASSVAAGRGPQH

abundance: .
v_gene: TRBV4-2
j_gene: TRBJ2-1
CDR3aa: ASSQDVNSYNEQF

abundance: .
v_gene: TRBV7-6
j_gene: TRBJ2-5
CDR3aa: ASSRYRGQETQY

abundance: .
v_gene: TRBV9
j_gene: TRBJ2-1
CDR3aa: ASSVEGLANNEQF

abundance: .
v_gene: TRBV9
j_gene: TRBJ2-2
CDR3aa: ASSPRGFTGELF

abundance: .
v_gene: TRBV9
j_gene: TRBJ1-2
CDR3aa: ASSVTDNYGYT

abundance: .
v_gene: TRBV7-6
j_gene: TRBJ1-1
CDR3aa: ASSLEGRSEAF

abundance: .
v_gene: TRBV9
j_gene: TRBJ2-6
CDR3aa: ASSVGGTGANVLT

abundance: few
v_gene: TRBV10-1
j_gene: TRBJ2-1
CDR3aa: ASSPGQGADEQF

abundance: .
v_gene: TRBV9
j_gene: TRBJ2-1
CDR3aa: ASSATSGSPTYNEQF

abundance: .
v_gene: TRBV19
j_gene: TRBJ1-3
CDR3aa: ASSRDRASGNTIY

abundance: few
v_gene: TRBV5-5
j_gene: TRBJ1-1
CDR3aa: ASSFALNTEAF

abundance: .
v_gene: TRBV15
j_gene: TRBJ2-2
CDR3aa: ATSSAQWGQRELF

abundance: .
v_gene: TRBV28
j_gene: TRBJ1-2
CDR3aa: ASSAGTALEDYGYT

abundance: .
v_gene: TRBV25-1
j_gene: TRBJ2-5
CDR3aa: ASRSLDNRPQETQY

abundance: .
v_gene: TRBV9
j_gene: TRBJ2-3
CDR3aa: ASSERQGSTDTQY

abundance: .
v_gene: TRBV10-3
j_gene: TRBJ1-5
CDR3aa: AISEEPNNQPQH

abundance: .
v_gene: TRBV5-8
j_gene: TRBJ1-5
CDR3aa: ASSLGLFSNQPQH

abundance: .
v_gene: TRBV7-9
j_gene: TRBJ1-1
CDR3aa: ASSPVGGRKTEAF

abundance: .
v_gene: TRBV7-3
j_gene: TRBJ1-1
CDR3aa: ASSLNPTGRTEAF

abundance: .
v_gene: TRBV19
j_gene: TRBJ2-7
CDR3aa: ASRETGTIEQY

abundance: .
v_gene: TRBV5-1
j_gene: TRBJ2-7
CDR3aa: ASSLGLAGGSSYEQY

abundance: .
v_gene: TRBV5-6
j_gene: TRBJ2-5
CDR3aa: ASSTLKRGRQETQY

abundance: .
v_gene: TRBV7-9
j_gene: TRBJ1-3
CDR3aa: ASSLATTRDRGGYTIY

abundance: .
v_gene: TRBV27
j_gene: TRBJ1-2
CDR3aa: ATATGSYGYT

abundance: .
v_gene: TRBV7-9
j_gene: TRBJ2-4
CDR3aa: ASSAGGGNLAKNIQY

abundance: once
v_gene: TRBV10-2
j_gene: TRBJ2-7
CDR3aa: ASRNGQGASYEQY

abundance: .
v_gene: TRBV5-1
j_gene: TRBJ2-6
CDR3aa: ASSLAGASTSVSGANVLT

abundance: .
v_gene: TRBV9
j_gene: TRBJ1-1
CDR3aa: ASTAKGGGMNTEAF

abundance: .
v_gene: TRBV6-1
j_gene: TRBJ1-2
CDR3aa: ASSDWQGSGYT

abundance: .
v_gene: TRBV10-2
j_gene: TRBJ1-5
CDR3aa: ARPPGQGAADEPQH

abundance: .
v_gene: TRBV6-5
j_gene: TRBJ1-2
CDR3aa: ASSYGGGNYGYT

abundance: .
v_gene: TRBV5-8
j_gene: TRBJ2-1
CDR3aa: ASSLFNGALYNEQF